These T cell receptor beta chains were read from a single sample in a study of OX40 agonist ivuxolimab in advanced cancers. Profiled with immunoSEQ multiplex PCR; TCRdb holds only in-frame clones, not every one. The sample records roughly 92,000 clones, about 90% being singletons. Sequences were derived from CD4+ or CD8+ T cells sorted from blood, sampled in a trial of the OX40 agonist ivuxolimab. These receptors were collected from an adult with an advanced solid tumor such as melanoma, head and neck, liver or kidney cancer. Both conserved end residues are part of each CDR3. Each record gives: CDR3 protein, CDR3 DNA, V gene, D gene, J gene, clone size. D genes are given only for firm matches. Size is stated for part of the rows, as once, few or many counts, or as a class when the clone is expanded.

CDR3: CASSLLDGTNTGELFF
DNA: TGCGCCAGCAGCTTGCTGGACGGGACGAACACCGGGGAGCTGTTTTTT
V: TRBV5-1
D: NA
J: TRBJ2-2
size: once

CDR3: CASSQDESRNTEAFF
DNA: TGCGCCAGCAGCCAAGATGAGAGCAGGAACACTGAAGCTTTCTTT
V: TRBV4-1
D: NA
J: TRBJ1-1
size: NA

CDR3: CASSISRGMNTEAFF
DNA: TGTGCCAGTAGTATAAGCCGGGGGATGAACACTGAAGCTTTCTTT
V: TRBV19
D: NA
J: TRBJ1-1
size: NA

CDR3: CASSQGMRTGELFF
DNA: TGTGCCAGCAGCCAAGGTATGCGGACCGGGGAGCTGTTTTTT
V: TRBV4-2
D: NA
J: TRBJ2-2
size: NA

CDR3: CASSYTGTGNTIYF
DNA: TGTGCCAGCAGTTACACAGGGACTGGAAACACCATATATTTT
V: TRBV27
D: NA
J: TRBJ1-3
size: NA

CDR3: CASSGQGGRTDTQYF
DNA: TGTGCCAGCAGCGGACAGGGTGGTAGAACAGATACGCAGTATTTT
V: TRBV9
D: TRBD1
J: TRBJ2-3
size: few

CDR3: CASSLVPGGGEYIQYF
DNA: TGTGCCAGCAGTTTGGTGCCAGGGGGGGGCGAATACATTCAGTACTTC
V: TRBV6-6
D: NA
J: TRBJ2-4
size: NA

CDR3: CASSLSGGAFNEQFF
DNA: TGTGCCAGCAGCTTGTCGGGAGGGGCTTTCAATGAGCAGTTCTTC
V: TRBV5-4
D: TRBD2
J: TRBJ2-1
size: once

CDR3: CASSGAQGSWSNQPQHF
DNA: TGTGCCAGCAGCGGGGCACAGGGCTCGTGGAGCAATCAGCCCCAGCATTTT
V: TRBV5-8
D: NA
J: TRBJ1-5
size: NA

CDR3: CASSLKGHPEETQYF
DNA: TGCGCCAGCAGCTTGAAAGGACACCCCGAAGAGACCCAGTACTTC
V: TRBV5-1
D: NA
J: TRBJ2-5
size: NA

CDR3: CASSARGGRADTQYF
DNA: TGCGCCAGCAGTGCCCGGGGGGGCAGGGCAGATACGCAGTATTTT
V: TRBV10-2
D: TRBD2
J: TRBJ2-3
size: NA

CDR3: CASSMNYGQATNEKLFF
DNA: TGTGCCAGTAGTATGAACTACGGCCAAGCAACTAATGAAAAACTGTTTTTT
V: TRBV19
D: NA
J: TRBJ1-4
size: NA

CDR3: CASRRTGGMETQYF
DNA: TGTGCCAGCAGGCGGACAGGGGGCATGGAGACCCAGTACTTC
V: TRBV5-4
D: TRBD1
J: TRBJ2-5
size: NA

CDR3: CASSLGQGIDEQYF
DNA: TGTGCCAGCAGTTTGGGACAGGGAATCGACGAGCAGTACTTC
V: TRBV27
D: TRBD1
J: TRBJ2-7
size: NA

CDR3: CASSQGYEQYF
DNA: TGTGCCAGCAGTCAGGGCTACGAGCAGTACTTC
V: TRBV27
D: NA
J: TRBJ2-7
size: NA

CDR3: CASSLMGQGFTNEKLFF
DNA: TGTGCCAGCAGCTTAATGGGGCAGGGCTTTACTAATGAAAAACTGTTTTTT
V: TRBV7-9
D: NA
J: TRBJ1-4
size: NA

CDR3: CASSRARDYGYTF
DNA: TGTGCCAGCAGCCGGGCTCGGGACTATGGCTACACCTTC
V: TRBV6-5
D: NA
J: TRBJ1-2
size: NA

CDR3: CAWRSGGLDTQYF
DNA: TGTGCCTGGAGGAGCGGGGGGCTAGATACGCAGTATTTT
V: TRBV30
D: TRBD2
J: TRBJ2-3
size: NA

CDR3: CASSPGTSGGLEQFF
DNA: TGCGCCAGCAGCCCCGGGACTAGCGGGGGCCTCGAGCAGTTCTTC
V: TRBV5-1
D: TRBD2
J: TRBJ2-1
size: NA

CDR3: CASSSLGAGRRSGNTIYF
DNA: TGTGCCAGCTCCTCCCTTGGGGCAGGAAGGCGCTCTGGAAACACCATATATTTT
V: TRBV19
D: NA
J: TRBJ1-3
size: once

CDR3: CASSEGLNSGNTIYF
DNA: TGCGCCAGCAGCGAGGGCTTAAACTCTGGAAACACCATATATTTT
V: TRBV5-1
D: NA
J: TRBJ1-3
size: NA

CDR3: CASSLEGIGSSYNEQFF
DNA: TGCGCCAGCAGCTTGGAAGGGATTGGTAGCTCCTACAATGAGCAGTTCTTC
V: TRBV5-1
D: NA
J: TRBJ2-1
size: NA

CDR3: CASSWTGTENSPLHF
DNA: TGCGCCAGCAGCTGGACCGGGACAGAGAATTCACCCCTCCACTTT
V: TRBV5-1
D: TRBD1
J: TRBJ1-6
size: NA

CDR3: CASSKDEGWSTEAFF
DNA: TGTGCCAGCAGCAAAGATGAGGGTTGGAGCACTGAAGCTTTCTTT
V: TRBV21-1
D: NA
J: TRBJ1-1
size: NA

CDR3: CASSNSGVAGELFF
DNA: TGTGCCAGTAGTAATTCAGGGGTAGCCGGGGAGCTGTTTTTT
V: TRBV19
D: NA
J: TRBJ2-2
size: NA

CDR3: CAWSVRLNTEAFF
DNA: TGTGCCTGGAGTGTACGACTGAACACTGAAGCTTTCTTT
V: TRBV30
D: NA
J: TRBJ1-1
size: NA

CDR3: CASSQDPGRGGSYEQYF
DNA: TGTGCCAGCAGCCAAGATCCTGGTAGGGGGGGCTCCTACGAGCAGTACTTC
V: TRBV4-2
D: NA
J: TRBJ2-7
size: few

CDR3: CASSFIRSGELFF
DNA: TGCGCCAGCAGCTTTATTCGGTCCGGGGAGCTGTTTTTT
V: TRBV5-1
D: NA
J: TRBJ2-2
size: NA

CDR3: CASSLTYLGNTIYF
DNA: TGTGCCAGTAGCCTCACCTATTTGGGCAACACCATATATTTT
V: TRBV19
D: NA
J: TRBJ1-3
size: NA

CDR3: CATSSPAGGSETQYF
DNA: TGTGCCACCAGCAGTCCTGCGGGAGGGAGCGAGACCCAGTACTTC
V: TRBV15
D: TRBD2
J: TRBJ2-5
size: NA

CDR3: CASSAWDRGQRTHF
DNA: TGTGCCAGCAGCGCGTGGGACAGGGGGCAACGTACACATTTT
V: TRBV7-8
D: TRBD1
J: TRBJ1-5
size: NA

CDR3: CASSLQEASYEQYF
DNA: TGTGCCAGCAGCCTCCAGGAGGCAAGCTACGAGCAGTACTTC
V: TRBV7-8
D: NA
J: TRBJ2-7
size: NA

CDR3: CAISEYRTSNYGYTF
DNA: TGTGCCATCAGTGAATACAGGACCTCTAACTATGGCTACACCTTC
V: TRBV10-3
D: NA
J: TRBJ1-2
size: NA

CDR3: CASSYSAYPDPYEQYF
DNA: TGTGCCAGCAGTTACTCAGCCTATCCAGATCCCTACGAGCAGTACTTC
V: TRBV6-5
D: NA
J: TRBJ2-7
size: once

CDR3: CASSRTEAFF
DNA: TGTGCCAGCTCTCGGACAGAAGCTTTCTTT
V: TRBV18
D: NA
J: TRBJ1-1
size: NA

CDR3: CAWSVSGWGYGYTF
DNA: TGTGCCTGGAGTGTGTCAGGGTGGGGCTATGGCTACACCTTC
V: TRBV30
D: NA
J: TRBJ1-2
size: NA

CDR3: CASSKVGANHTDTQYF
DNA: TGTGCCAGCAGCAAGGTGGGAGCGAACCACACAGATACGCAGTATTTT
V: TRBV21-1
D: NA
J: TRBJ2-3
size: NA

CDR3: CASSVGGRQGEETQYF
DNA: TGTGCCAGTAGCGTCGGGGGGAGACAGGGGGAAGAGACCCAGTACTTC
V: TRBV19
D: TRBD1
J: TRBJ2-5
size: once

CDR3: CASSKTGDSSYEQYF
DNA: TGTGCCAGCAGCAAAACAGGTGACAGCTCCTACGAGCAGTACTTC
V: TRBV6-5
D: NA
J: TRBJ2-7
size: NA

CDR3: CASSLDSGGYTF
DNA: TGTGCCAGCAGCTTAGATAGCGGGGGCTACACCTTC
V: TRBV7-9
D: NA
J: TRBJ1-2
size: NA

CDR3: CASSFAGGGASTDTQYF
DNA: TGTGCCAGCAGCTTTGCCGGCGGGGGGGCATCCACAGATACGCAGTATTTT
V: TRBV12-1
D: NA
J: TRBJ2-3
size: few

CDR3: CASSRAGAVVEKLFF
DNA: TGTGCCAGTTCACGGGCAGGGGCGGTGGTAGAAAAACTGTTTTTT
V: TRBV6-5
D: NA
J: TRBJ1-4
size: NA

CDR3: CASSYSPLLNTEAFF
DNA: TGTGCCAGCAGTTACTCGCCGCTTTTGAACACTGAAGCTTTCTTT
V: TRBV6-5
D: NA
J: TRBJ1-1
size: NA

CDR3: CASKLGQGVGYEQYF
DNA: TGTGCCAGCAAGTTGGGACAGGGTGTGGGGTACGAGCAGTACTTC
V: TRBV2
D: TRBD1
J: TRBJ2-7
size: NA

CDR3: CASSSRAWDLSTTDTQYF
DNA: TGTGCCAGCAGTTCCCGCGCTTGGGACCTATCCACCACAGATACGCAGTATTTT
V: TRBV27
D: NA
J: TRBJ2-3
size: NA

CDR3: CAWSLKGGGTGGEKLFF
DNA: TGTGCCTGGAGCCTAAAGGGTGGTGGCACTGGGGGCGAAAAACTGTTTTTT
V: TRBV30
D: NA
J: TRBJ1-4
size: NA

CDR3: CASSLRQTANSPLHF
DNA: TGCGCCAGCAGCTTAAGGCAGACAGCAAATTCACCCCTCCACTTT
V: TRBV5-1
D: NA
J: TRBJ1-6
size: many

CDR3: CATSRRGRGQETQYF
DNA: TGTGCCACCAGCAGGAGGGGGAGGGGGCAAGAGACCCAGTACTTC
V: TRBV15
D: NA
J: TRBJ2-5
size: NA

CDR3: CASSLDRNNSPLHF
DNA: TGTGCCAGCAGCTTGGACAGGAATAATTCACCCCTCCACTTT
V: TRBV5-4
D: NA
J: TRBJ1-6
size: NA

CDR3: CASSLLASTDTQYF
DNA: TGTGCCAGCAGTTTATTGGCTAGCACAGATACGCAGTATTTT
V: TRBV27
D: NA
J: TRBJ2-3
size: NA

CDR3: CASSFGRSNTYEQYF
DNA: TGTGCCAGCAGTTTCGGCAGATCAAACACCTACGAGCAGTACTTC
V: TRBV28
D: NA
J: TRBJ2-7
size: once